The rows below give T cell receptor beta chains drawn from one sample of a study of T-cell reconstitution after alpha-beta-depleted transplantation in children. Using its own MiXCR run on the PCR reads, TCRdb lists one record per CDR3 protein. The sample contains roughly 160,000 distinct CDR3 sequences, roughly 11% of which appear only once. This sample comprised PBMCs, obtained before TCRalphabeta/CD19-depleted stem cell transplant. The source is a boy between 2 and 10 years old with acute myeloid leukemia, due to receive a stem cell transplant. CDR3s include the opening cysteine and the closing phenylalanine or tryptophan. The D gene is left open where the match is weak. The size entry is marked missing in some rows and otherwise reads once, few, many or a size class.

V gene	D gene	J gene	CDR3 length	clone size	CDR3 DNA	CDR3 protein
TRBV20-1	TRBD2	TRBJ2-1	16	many	TGCAGTGCCGGGCATAGCGGGCCTAGCTCCTACAATGAGCAGTTCTTC	CSAGHSGPSSYNEQFF
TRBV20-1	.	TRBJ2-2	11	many	TGCAGTGGCAAGCAGGGCGGGGAGCTGTTTTTT	CSGKQGGELFF
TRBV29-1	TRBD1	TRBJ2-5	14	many	TGCAGCGTTGACCTCGGGACAGGGGTCGAGACCCAGTACTTC	CSVDLGTGVETQYF
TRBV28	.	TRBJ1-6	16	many	TGTGCCAGCACCCCATGGGAGGGGAAGGGTAATTCACCCCTCCACTTT	CASTPWEGKGNSPLHF
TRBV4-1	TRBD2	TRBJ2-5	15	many	TGCGCCAGCAGCCAAACTGCTAGCGGCCAAGAGACCCAGTACTTC	CASSQTASGQETQYF
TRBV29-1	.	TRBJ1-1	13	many	TGCAGCTCCTGTGGGGGACCACCGTTTGAAGCTTTCTTT	CSSCGGPPFEAFF
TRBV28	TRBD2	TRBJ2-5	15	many	TGTGCCAGCAGCCCCGGGGGGGCTGAACAAGAGACCCAGTACTTC	CASSPGGAEQETQYF
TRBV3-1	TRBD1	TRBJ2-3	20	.	TGTGCCAGCACCCAAGCATTATTTGGACAGGGTCCCTTTGGCACAGATACGCAGTATTTT	CASTQALFGQGPFGTDTQYF
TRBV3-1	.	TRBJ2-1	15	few	TGTGCCAGCAGGGCTAGTAGGAGCTCCTACAATGAGCAGTTCTTC	CASRASRSSYNEQFF
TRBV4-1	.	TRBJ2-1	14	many	TGCGCCAGCAGCCAAGATTCGGGAGACAATGAGCAGTTCTTC	CASSQDSGDNEQFF
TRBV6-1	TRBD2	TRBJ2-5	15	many	TGTGCCAGCAGTAAGCGGGACGCCTTCCAAGAGACCCAGTACTTC	CASSKRDAFQETQYF
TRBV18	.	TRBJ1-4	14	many	TGTGCCAGCTCACCGAGGGCAACTAATGAAAAACTGTTTTTT	CASSPRATNEKLFF
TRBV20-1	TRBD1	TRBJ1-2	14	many	TGCAGTGCTAGATGGGGGACAGGGGTTTATGGCTACACCTTC	CSARWGTGVYGYTF
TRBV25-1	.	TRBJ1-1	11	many	TGTGCCAGCAGGTCGGGCACTGAAGCTTTCTTT	CASRSGTEAFF
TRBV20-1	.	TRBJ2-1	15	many	TGCAGTGCTAGTAACCTGAAGGGACCATACAATGAGCAGTTCTTC	CSASNLKGPYNEQFF
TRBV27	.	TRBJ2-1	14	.	TGTGCCAGCAGTTTATCGAACGTCCCGCATGAGCAGTTCTTC	CASSLSNVPHEQFF
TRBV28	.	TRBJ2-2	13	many	TGTGCCAGCAGTTTCGAACTACTTGGGGAGCTGTTTTTT	CASSFELLGELFF
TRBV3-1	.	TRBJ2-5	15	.	TGTGCCACCTGCCAAAGCCGGGATGCGGGAGAGACCCAGTACTTC	CATCQSRDAGETQYF
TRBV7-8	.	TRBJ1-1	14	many	TGTGCCAGCAGCTTATTCTCTGGGGGTAGTGAAGCTTTCTTT	CASSLFSGGSEAFF
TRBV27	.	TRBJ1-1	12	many	TGTGCCAGCAGTTTATATGGGGGTGAAGCTTTCTTT	CASSLYGGEAFF
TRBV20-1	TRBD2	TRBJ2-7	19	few	TGCAGTGCTAGAGATGGGGGGGGACGACGCGGCGATACCCCCTACGAGCAGTACTTC	CSARDGGGRRGDTPYEQYF
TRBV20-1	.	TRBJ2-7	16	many	TGCAGTGCTAGAGACCAGAGAGGCGTAATTGTGTACGAGCAGTACTTC	CSARDQRGVIVYEQYF
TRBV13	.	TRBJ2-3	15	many	TGTGCCAGCAGCGATTTAGGACTACGCACAGATACGCAGTATTTT	CASSDLGLRTDTQYF
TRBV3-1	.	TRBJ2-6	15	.	TGTGCCACCTGCCCCTCACCGGACAGGGCCAACGTCCTGACTTTC	CATCPSPDRANVLTF
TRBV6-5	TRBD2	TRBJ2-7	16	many	TGTGCCAGCAGTTACTCGCCGTGGGAGGGTTCCTACGAGCAGTACTTC	CASSYSPWEGSYEQYF
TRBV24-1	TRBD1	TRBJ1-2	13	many	TGTGCCACCAGGGGGCAGGGGGACTATGGCTACACCTTC	CATRGQGDYGYTF
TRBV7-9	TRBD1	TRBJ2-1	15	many	TGTGCCAGCAACATTCCCGGGACAGGGACCAATGAGCAGTTCTTC	CASNIPGTGTNEQFF
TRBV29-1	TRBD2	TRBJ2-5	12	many	TGCAGCGTTCGAGCGGGGAAAGAGACCCAGTACTTC	CSVRAGKETQYF
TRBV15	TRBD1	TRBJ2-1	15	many	TGTGCCACCAGCAGTCGACAGGGTGTACGCAATGAGCAGTTCTTC	CATSSRQGVRNEQFF
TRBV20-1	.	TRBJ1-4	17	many	TGCAGTGCTAGCCCGGGACCGCCGTTTTCCCTAAATGAAAAACTGTTTTTT	CSASPGPPFSLNEKLFF
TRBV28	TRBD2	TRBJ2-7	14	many	TGTGCCAGCAAAGGACTAGCGATCTCCTACGAGCAGTACTTC	CASKGLAISYEQYF
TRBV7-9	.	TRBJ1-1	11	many	TGTGCCACCGCCTGGCACACTGAAGCTTTCTTT	CATAWHTEAFF
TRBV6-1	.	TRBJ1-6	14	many	TGTGCCAGCAATGGGTTCGACCCCAAGGCACCCCTCCACTTT	CASNGFDPKAPLHF
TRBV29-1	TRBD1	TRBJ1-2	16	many	TGCAGCGTTGCCCGGACAGGGTCTTCGTTGGTCTATGGCTACACCTTC	CSVARTGSSLVYGYTF
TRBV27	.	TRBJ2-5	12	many	TGTGCCAGCAGTTTATACGGGGAGACCCAGTACTTC	CASSLYGETQYF
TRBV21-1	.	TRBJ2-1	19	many	TGTGCTTCGTTAAAAAGGGCTAGCGGGGATGGGCCTCCCTACAATGAGCAGTTCTTC	CASLKRASGDGPPYNEQFF